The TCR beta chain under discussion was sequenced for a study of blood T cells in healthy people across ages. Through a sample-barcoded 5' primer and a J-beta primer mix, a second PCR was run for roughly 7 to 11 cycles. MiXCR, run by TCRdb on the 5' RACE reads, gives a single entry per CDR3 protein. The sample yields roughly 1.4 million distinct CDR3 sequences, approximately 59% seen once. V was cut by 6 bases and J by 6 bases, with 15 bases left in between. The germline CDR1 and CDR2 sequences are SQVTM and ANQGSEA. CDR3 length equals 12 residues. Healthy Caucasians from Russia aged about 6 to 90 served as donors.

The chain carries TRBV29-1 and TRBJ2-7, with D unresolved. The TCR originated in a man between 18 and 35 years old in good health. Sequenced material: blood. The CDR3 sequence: CSVKVRAAEQYF. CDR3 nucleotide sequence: TGCAGCGTCAAAGTTCGGGCGGCCGAGCAGTACTTC.